The 11 T cell receptor beta chains below come from one sample, sequenced in a study of blood T cell repertoires in COVID-19. The data were produced by immunoSEQ multiplex PCR, yet TCRdb's version contains in-frame clones alone and is incomplete. In the table there are fewer than 400,000 clones, approximately 88% of which are singletons. The sequencing sample was made of PBMCs or T cells enriched from blood (not recorded which). The receptors derive from a man aged 25-45 years who had recovered from COVID-19.

V and J are TRBV14 and TRBJ1-2, with D possibly TRBD1 on 6 matching bases. The CDR3 loop spans 16 amino acids. CDR1 and CDR2 from the germline V gene are SGHDN and FVKESK. With 4 bases removed from V and 4 bases from J, the gap between germline ends came to 19 bases. The chain's CDR3 is CASSPIWDTGTYGYTF. The CDR3 DNA follows: TGTGCCAGCAGCCCTATTTGGGATACAGGGACCTATGGCTACACCTTC.

The V call is TRBV6-5, the J call TRBJ1-6, with D perhaps matching TRBD1 (5 bases). Trimming cost V 6 bases and J 7 bases, with 10 bases left between them. Looked up from germline, CDR1 is MNHEY and CDR2 is SVGAGI. The CDR3 is 13 residues long. DNA for the CDR3: TGTGCCAGCAGGCCTCCAGGGAATTCACCCCTCCACTTT. Protein product: CASRPPGNSPLHF.

The genes are TRBV6-5 and TRBJ1-4; the D is unclear. Trimming stripped 8 bases from V and 5 bases from J, with 12 bases between. The germline CDR1 and CDR2 sequences are MNHEY and SVGAGI. This CDR3 is built from 13 residues. The CDR3 nucleotides read TGTGCCAGCGCTAGGAACAAAAATGAAAAACTGTTTTTT. Its translation is CASARNKNEKLFF.

This clone was detected a few times. The chain recombines TRBV10-3 with TRBJ1-6; 9 bases line up with TRBD1. The germline CDR1 and CDR2 sequences are ENHRY and SYGVKD. V trimming: 4 bases; J trimming: 8 bases; junction bases outside the gene matches: 6. The CDR3 runs 15 residues. The CDR3 region has the DNA TGTGCCATCAGTGGACCGGGACAGGGTGATTCACCCCTCCACTTT. It is translated as CAISGPGQGDSPLHF.

This chain joins TRBV30 and TRBJ2-7; TRBD2 aligns across 12 bases. The V and J ends lost 3 bases and 3 bases, in that order; junction bases with no gene match: 9. The germline CDR1 and CDR2 sequences are GTSNPN and SVGIG (reference sequence). This CDR3 comprises 16 residues. CDR3 loop: CAWSPLWTSGVYEQYF. CDR3 nucleotides: TGTGCCTGGAGCCCCCTCTGGACTAGCGGGGTCTACGAGCAGTACTTC.

V and J are TRBV2 and TRBJ1-1, with 10 bases fitting TRBD1. The CDR3 sequence is 16 residues long. Trimming at V came to 4 bases and at J to 6 bases, leaving 11 bases not matched to a gene. Germline V lookup: CDR1 SNHLY, CDR2 FYNNEI. The CDR3 region is CASSGGQGVMGPEAFF. The DNA for the CDR3 is TGTGCCAGCAGTGGAGGACAGGGGGTAATGGGACCTGAAGCTTTCTTT.

This clone was seen once. The chain carries TRBV18 and TRBJ2-2; 8 bases line up with TRBD1. The V segment lost 4 bases and the J segment 2 bases; nucleotides outside the gene matches: 9. The CDR3 contains 17 residues. The germline CDR1 and CDR2 sequences are KGHSH and LQKENI. The CDR3 spells CASSRMLGQGNTGELFF. As DNA, the CDR3 is TGTGCCAGCTCACGGATGCTAGGACAGGGTAACACCGGGGAGCTGTTTTTT.

The rearrangement uses TRBV5-1 and TRBJ1-1; 8 positions agree with TRBD1. The CDR3 loop spans 15 amino acids. V lost 0 bases and J lost 4; bases outside the gene matches: 5. Germline CDR1 and CDR2: SGHRS and YFSETQ. CDR3 residues: CASSLGGQGSTEAFF. Here the CDR3 DNA reads TGCGCCAGCAGCTTGGGAGGACAGGGAAGCACTGAAGCTTTCTTT.

The V and J genes are TRBV5-4 and TRBJ2-1; 7 bases are a match to TRBD1. CDR1 is SGHNT, CDR2 YYREEE, per germline (reference sequence). Losses at the gene ends were 0 bases for V and 2 bases for J; bases not matched to a gene: 8. This CDR3 is built from 17 residues. This CDR3 is CASSLASGQAAYNEQFF. CDR3 in DNA: TGTGCCAGCAGCTTGGCCAGTGGACAGGCCGCCTACAATGAGCAGTTCTTC.

The chain joins TRBV3-1 (or the pseudogene TRBV3-2) to TRBJ2-7; 9 positions agree with TRBD2. This CDR3 is 15 amino acids long. The germline gives CDR1 LGHDT, CDR2 YNNKEL (reference sequence). Trimming took 6 bases from V and 4 from J; bases not matched to a gene: 10. The CDR3 reads CASRRGSGGGYEQYF. CDR3 DNA: TGTGCCAGCAGGAGAGGTAGCGGGGGTGGTTACGAGCAGTACTTC.

The V call is TRBV7-9, the J call TRBJ1-1; weak D call: TRBD1 (6 bases). The CDR3 has 15 amino acids. The germline V gene has CDR1 SEHNR and CDR2 FQNEAQ (reference sequence). The V and J ends lost 3 bases and 4 bases respectively, with 15 bases between them. CDR3 in DNA: TGTGCCAGCAGCTTCCAGGGGCTACGGACCACTGAAGCTTTCTTT. Its protein product is CASSFQGLRTTEAFF.